These 12 T cell receptor beta chains originate from one sample sequenced in a study of human T cells and chemical hapten exposure. Time point indicated: pre-sensitization, week 0. Treatment reported: therapeutic diphenylcyclopropenone sensitization with weekly scalp DPC. A single record per CDR3 protein comes from TCRdb applying MiXCR to the RACE reads. The table shows under 45,000 distinct CDR3 sequences, with about 10% occurring only once. The sample in question was whole blood, obtained in connection with sensitization to the hapten diphenylcyclopropenone (DPC). These receptors were collected from a man younger than 45 with alopecia areata. Some clones in this sample may be carry-over from other donors' samples.

The V call is TRBV9, the J call TRBJ2-1; D unresolved. CDR1 SGDLS and CDR2 YYNGEE come from the germline V gene. CDR3 size: 15 residues. Trimming removed 0 bases from V and 0 bases from J, with 7 bases in between. The CDR3 sequence is CASSVDAPSYNEQFF. The CDR3 DNA sequence: TGTGCCAGCAGCGTAGATGCTCCCTCCTACAATGAGCAGTTCTTC.

This clonotype was found many times. The chain joins TRBV20-1 to TRBJ2-1; 7 bases are shared with TRBD2. The V and J ends lost 1 base and 4 bases, in that order; junction bases with no gene match: 7. The CDR3 runs 15 residues. CDR1 DFQATT and CDR2 SNEGSKA come from the germline V gene (reference sequence). The CDR3 loop is CSARASPSGYNEQFF. The CDR3 bases are TGCAGTGCTAGAGCCTCGCCTAGCGGTTACAATGAGCAGTTCTTC.

This clonotype came up many times. The chain combines TRBV20-1 with TRBJ2-4; tentative D call: TRBD2 (6 bases). From germline, CDR1 is DFQATT and CDR2 SNEGSKA (reference sequence). The CDR3 has 14 amino acids. V lost 2 bases to trimming and J lost 9 bases, with 17 bases between them. As DNA, the CDR3 is TGCAGTGCTAGATCGAGAACTAGCCAAGGCATTCAGTACTTC. This codes for CSARSRTSQGIQYF.

This clonotype has more than one count but fewer than ten. This rearrangement joins TRBV5-5 to TRBJ1-5, with D possibly being TRBD1 (5 bases). CDR1 is SGHKS, CDR2 YYEKEE, per germline (reference sequence). CDR3 length: 14 residues. V lost 4 bases and J lost 4, with 12 bases in between. This CDR3 is CASSAGHQNQPQHF. For the CDR3, the DNA is TGTGCCAGCAGCGCAGGACATCAGAATCAGCCCCAGCATTTT.

The chain employs TRBV7-6 and TRBJ1-1; D gene uncertain. This CDR3 region has 13 residues. The V end was cut by 0 bases, the J end by 1 base, with 3 bases between. Germline V CDR1 and CDR2: SGHVS, FNYEAQ. The CDR3 region has the DNA TGTGCCAGCAGCTTAGCCCCGAACACTGAAGCTTTCTTT. Protein product: CASSLAPNTEAFF. The entire variable domain, with the rest obtained from reference TRBV7-6 and TRBJ1-1, is as follows: GAGVSQSPRYKVTKRGQDVALRCDPISGHVSLYWYRQALGQGPEFLTYFNYEAQQDKSGLPNDRFSAERPEGSISTLTIQRTEQRDSAMYRCASSLAPNTEAFFGQGTRLTVV.

There are many counts of this clonotype. The chain joins TRBV14 to TRBJ2-7, with TRBD1 matching 7 bases. The CDR3 consists of 17 residues. J was trimmed by 0 bases and V by 4 bases; bases with no gene match: 12. From germline, CDR1 is SGHDN and CDR2 FVKESK. This CDR3 is CASSPYSTGALSYEQYF. CDR3 DNA: TGTGCCAGCAGCCCTTATTCTACAGGGGCCCTCTCCTACGAGCAGTACTTC.

This clonotype occurred many times. The chain employs TRBV11-2 and TRBJ2-3; 7 bases agree with TRBD1. This CDR3 is 14 amino acids long. V lost 7 bases, J lost 2 bases, and 6 bases stayed unmatched. The V gene's germline CDR1 is SGHAT and CDR2 FQNNGV. The CDR3 reads CASTKTGDTDTQYF. The CDR3 DNA reads as TGTGCCAGCACAAAAACAGGGGACACAGATACGCAGTATTTT.

The table lists this clonotype with a few counts. The V gene is TRBV3-1, the J gene TRBJ1-5, with 11 nucleotides matching TRBD1. Trimming removed 0 bases from V and 1 base from J; junction bases left unmatched: 5. CDR1 is LGHDT, CDR2 YNNKEL, per germline (reference sequence). The CDR3 has 18 amino acids. The CDR3 here is CASSQDLGQGASNQPQHF. CDR3 in DNA: TGTGCCAGCAGCCAAGATCTAGGACAGGGGGCGAGCAATCAGCCCCAGCATTTT.

This clonotype was recorded many times. This chain links TRBV7-6 with TRBJ2-3; 7 nucleotides line up with TRBD1. Germline lookup yields CDR1 SGHVS and CDR2 FNYEAQ. V gave up 5 bases and J gave up 3 bases; unmatched junction bases: 5. The CDR3 contains 14 residues. The CDR3, as DNA: TGTGCCAGCAGCACCCGACAGGGTACAGATACGCAGTATTTT. It specifies CASSTRQGTDTQYF.

The table lists this clonotype with many counts. This rearrangement joins TRBV20-1 to TRBJ1-5; the D gene is possibly TRBD1 (5 bases). V was pared by 4 bases and J by 4 bases, with 17 bases between. Looked up from germline, CDR1 is DFQATT and CDR2 is SNEGSKA (reference sequence). The CDR3 runs to 15 residues. The CDR3 nucleotides read TGCAGTGCTACCTCCCCAGGGATCGGAAATCAGCCCCAGCATTTT. Translated, it gives CSATSPGIGNQPQHF.

This clonotype is deemed medium-sized (0.01 to 0.1%). This chain joins TRBV9 and TRBJ1-2; 9 bases are shared with TRBD1. CDR3 length: 13 amino acids. V was clipped by 5 bases and J by 6 bases; unmatched bases: 5. Looked up from germline, CDR1 is SGDLS and CDR2 is YYNGEE. The CDR3 bases are TGTGCCAGCAGTGCCGGGACAGGGAATGGCTACACCTTC. Protein product: CASSAGTGNGYTF.

This chain connects TRBV7-9 to TRBJ1-2; D perhaps matches TRBD1 (5 bases). The germline V gene encodes CDR1 SEHNR and CDR2 FQNEAQ (reference sequence). The CDR3 has 12 residues. The V end lost 0 bases, the J end lost 11 bases, and 10 bases lay between the germline ends. This CDR3 is CASSLALAGYTF. CDR3 DNA sequence: TGTGCCAGCAGCTTAGCGTTGGCAGGGTACACCTTC.